One sample yielded the 20 T cell receptor beta chains listed below, sequenced in a study of blood T cells in healthy people across ages (dated by TCRdb to the mid-2010s). Library preparation was by 5' RACE. TCRdb names Illumina HiSeq 2500 as the instrument used. A second PCR of about 6 to 12 cycles was run with a J-beta primer mix and a sample-barcoded 5' primer. TCRdb redid the processing of the public reads, applying fastp at Q25 and MiXCR, and retained in-frame beta chains. Every CDR3 protein is listed once, alongside the most common genes and DNA of its rows. Within this sample are 600,000 to 850,000 distinct CDR3 sequences, with about 40% of them counted one time only. Clones ranked in the top ten supply 20% to 25% of the sample. Material for sequencing was blood. The receptor source for this set is a woman aged 60-75 years in good health.

This chain's CDR3 is CASSYKTSGLSYGYTF. In DNA, the CDR3 is TGTGCCAGCAGTTACAAAACCTCGGGACTGTCCTATGGCTACACCTTC. The chain recombines TRBV6-6 with TRBJ1-2, with D perhaps TRBD1 (5 bases). Germline lookup yields CDR1 MNHNY and CDR2 SVGAGI (reference sequence). The CDR3 extends over 16 amino acids. V lost 2 bases to trimming and J lost 4 bases, with 17 bases between them.

J is TRBJ2-7 and V is TRBV5-1; D ambiguous. Per the germline V gene, CDR1 is SGHRS and CDR2 is YFSETQ. This CDR3 spans 12 amino acids. Trimming pared 5 bases from V and 0 bases from J, leaving 6 bases between. For the CDR3, the DNA is TGCGCCAGCAGACAAACCTCCTACGAGCAGTACTTC. This encodes CASRQTSYEQYF.

The genes are TRBV21-1 and TRBJ2-7. TRBV21-1 is tagged as a pseudogene. The CDR3 is made up of 13 amino acids. The CDR3 DNA reads TGTGCCCGCTTGCGAGACCTGACCTACAAGCAGTACTTC. It translates to CARLRDLTYKQYF.

J is TRBJ2-1 and V is TRBV29-1; 9 nucleotides align to TRBD1. Unmatched junction bases numbered 13, after V lost 0 bases and J lost 10 bases. This CDR3 spans 16 amino acids. CDR1 is SQVTM, CDR2 ANQGSEA, per germline. The CDR3: CSVEDEKIQGAGEQFF. The CDR3 DNA reads as TGCAGCGTTGAAGATGAAAAAATACAGGGGGCGGGGGAGCAGTTCTTC.

The chain carries TRBV4-2 and TRBJ1-4; TRBD1 matches 11 bases. Trimming removed 6 bases from V and 6 bases from J; junction bases left unmatched: 3. The CDR3 loop spans 14 amino acids. Germline CDR1 and CDR2: LGHNA and YNFKEQ. Here the CDR3 DNA reads TGTGCCAGCAGAGGGACAGGGGGAGATGAAAAACTGTTTTTT. This codes for CASRGTGGDEKLFF.

CDR3: CAISRDRDAEQYF. The CDR3 nucleotides are TGTGCCATCAGCCGGGACAGGGATGCCGAGCAGTACTTC. V usage is TRBV10-3 and J usage is TRBJ2-5; 9 bases are shared with TRBD1. The DNA end is more similar to TRBJ2-7, so the J call may be wrong. The CDR3 consists of 13 residues. Germline CDR1 and CDR2: ENHRY and SYGVKD.

This clonotype was counted only a few times. The chain is built from TRBV3-1 and TRBJ2-1; D is unclear. The J call may be faulty, since TRBJ2-7 better matches the DNA end. CDR1 and CDR2 from the germline V gene are LGHDT and YNNKEL (reference sequence). This CDR3 spans 15 amino acids. CDR3: CASSQVLGSYNEQYF. The CDR3 bases are TGTGCCAGCAGCCAAGTTCTAGGCTCCTACAATGAGCAGTACTTC.

This clonotype was detected only a few times. The rearrangement uses TRBV21-1 and TRBJ2-7; the DNA was not compared with TRBD1, the D call given in the table. TRBV21-1 counts as a pseudogene. The CDR3 contains 13 residues. As DNA, the CDR3 is TGTGCCAGGTCTGCAACAGGGGGCTACGAGCAGTACTTC. Its translation: CARSATGGYEQYF.

The rearrangement uses TRBV5-1 and TRBJ2-7, with D perhaps matching TRBD1 (6 bases). The CDR3 loop spans 15 amino acids. V lost 2 bases, J lost 2 bases, and 14 bases lay in between. CDR1 is SGHRS, CDR2 YFSETQ, per germline. CDR3 DNA sequence: TGCGCCAGCAGCTTAACAGGGAAGGGCCCCTACGAGCAGTACTTC. Translating gives CASSLTGKGPYEQYF. Supplemented by reference TRBV5-1 and TRBJ2-7, the full variable domain reads KAGVTQTPRYLIKTRGQQVTLSCSPISGHRSVSWYQQTPGQGLQFLFEYFSETQRNKGNFPGRFSGRQFSNSRSEMNVSTLELGDSALYLCASSLTGKGPYEQYFGPGTRLTVT.

The chain joins TRBV6-4 to TRBJ2-4; 8 bases fit TRBD1. The CDR3 consists of 15 residues. Per germline, CDR1 MRHNA and CDR2 SNTAGT. The junction had 4 bases not matched to a gene; V was cut back by 5 bases and J by 1 base. CDR3 loop: CASSQGASAKNIQYF. As DNA, the CDR3 is TGTGCCAGCAGTCAGGGGGCGTCGGCCAAAAACATTCAGTACTTC.

The rearrangement joins TRBV7-6 to TRBJ2-5, with TRBD1 as a possible D gene (6 bases). Germline CDR1 and CDR2: SGHVS and FNYEAQ. The CDR3 has 14 amino acids. V lost 1 base and J lost 5, with 11 bases in between. For the CDR3, the DNA is TGTGCCAGCAGCTTAGGCCAGGGGTGGGAGACCCAGTACTTC. Residues: CASSLGQGWETQYF.

This clonotype has more than one count but fewer than ten. The V gene is TRBV6-2 or TRBV6-3, the J gene TRBJ1-2; the D gene is possibly TRBD1 (6 bases). The CDR3 covers 11 residues. Germline CDR1 MNHEY, CDR2 SVGEGT. With 6 bases removed from V and 6 bases from J, the gap between germline ends came to 8 bases. The DNA for the CDR3 is TGTGCCAGCAGCAGACAGGATGGCTACACCTTC. This codes for CASSRQDGYTF.

The chain couples TRBV12-5 to TRBJ1-1; unclear D gene. Trimming took off 5 bases at V and 0 bases at J, with 7 bases between the two ends. Germline-derived CDR1 and CDR2 are LGHNT and FRNRAP. The CDR3 length is 13 residues. In DNA, the CDR3 is TGTGCTAGTGGTGTCGGGATGAACACTGAAGCTTTCTTT. Its protein product is CASGVGMNTEAFF.

This rearrangement joins TRBV28 to TRBJ2-1, with no clear D. Trimming pared 10 bases from V and 4 bases from J, leaving 11 bases between. Germline V gives CDR1 MDHEN, CDR2 SYDVKM. CDR3 length: 12 residues. CDR3 in DNA: TGTGCCACCGGGCAGCGATACAATGAGCAGTTCTTC. This sequence encodes CATGQRYNEQFF.

The chain employs TRBV12-3 or TRBV12-4 and TRBJ2-7, with 10 bases matching TRBD2. This CDR3 is built from 15 residues. Unmatched junction bases numbered 3, after V lost 1 base and J lost 3 bases. The CDR3 protein is CASSLVAGGNYEQYF. The DNA of the CDR3 is TGTGCCAGCAGTTTAGTAGCGGGGGGAAACTACGAGCAGTACTTC.

The chain employs TRBV6-5 and TRBJ2-5; 8 bases align to TRBD2. Per germline, CDR1 MNHEY and CDR2 SVGAGI. The CDR3 runs 15 residues. Trimming at V came to 5 bases and at J to 5 bases, leaving 10 bases not matched to a gene. Here the CDR3 reads CASSPSAGGRETQYF. CDR3 bases: TGTGCCAGCAGTCCCTCTGCGGGGGGCCGTGAGACCCAGTACTTC.

This clonotype was seen more than once but under ten times. This chain connects TRBV5-1 to TRBJ2-5; 10 nucleotides match TRBD2. Trimming cost V 5 bases and J 0 bases; bases outside gene matches: 1. The germline gives CDR1 SGHRS, CDR2 YFSETQ. The CDR3 has 14 amino acids. DNA for the CDR3: TGCGCCAGCAGAAGCGGGGGGGACCAAGAGACCCAGTACTTC. Encoded protein: CASRSGGDQETQYF. The entire variable domain, with the rest obtained from reference TRBV5-1 and TRBJ2-5, is as follows: KAGVTQTPRYLIKTRGQQVTLSCSPISGHRSVSWYQQTPGQGLQFLFEYFSETQRNKGNFPGRFSGRQFSNSRSEMNVSTLELGDSALYLCASRSGGDQETQYFGPGTRLLVL.

J is TRBJ2-1 and V is TRBV11-3; 8 bases fit TRBD2. The CDR3 has 16 residues. Looked up from germline, CDR1 is SGHNT and CDR2 is YENEEA. V shed 1 base, J shed 5 bases, and the junction held 7 bases outside the gene matches. The CDR3 nucleotides read TGTGCCAGCAGCTTAGGCCGGCTAGCGGGTAACAATGAGCAGTTCTTC. Translation gives CASSLGRLAGNNEQFF.

J is TRBJ2-3 and V is TRBV11-2, with 10 bases aligning to TRBD2. The V gene end was trimmed by 1 base and the J gene end by 3 bases; junction bases not matched to a gene: 4. The germline gives CDR1 SGHAT, CDR2 FQNNGV. The CDR3 is made up of 16 amino acids. The CDR3 here is CASSLGSSGGTDTQYF. CDR3 coding DNA: TGTGCCAGCAGCTTAGGGAGTAGCGGGGGGACAGATACGCAGTATTTT.

This clonotype came up many times. This sequence joins TRBV29-1 and TRBJ2-4; D is perhaps TRBD2 (5 bases). Germline V CDR1 and CDR2: SQVTM, ANQGSEA. CDR3 size: 16 residues. V shed 3 bases and J shed 3 bases, with 18 bases lying between them. The CDR3 DNA sequence: TGCAGCGTTGATGTCCGGGCGGGTGGGAGCAAAAACATTCAGTACTTC. Amino acid sequence: CSVDVRAGGSKNIQYF.